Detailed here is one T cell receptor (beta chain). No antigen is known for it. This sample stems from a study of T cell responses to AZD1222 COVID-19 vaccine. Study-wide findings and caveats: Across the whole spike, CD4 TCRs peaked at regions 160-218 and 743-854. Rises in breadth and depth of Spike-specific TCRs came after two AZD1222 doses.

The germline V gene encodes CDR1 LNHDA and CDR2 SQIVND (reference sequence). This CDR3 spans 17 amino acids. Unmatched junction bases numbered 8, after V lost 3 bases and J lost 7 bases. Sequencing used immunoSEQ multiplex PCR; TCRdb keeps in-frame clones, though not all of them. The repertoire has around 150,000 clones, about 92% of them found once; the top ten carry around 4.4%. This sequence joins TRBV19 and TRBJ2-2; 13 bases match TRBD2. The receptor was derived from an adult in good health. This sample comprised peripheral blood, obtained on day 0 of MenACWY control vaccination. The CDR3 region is CASSISGTSGKGGELFF. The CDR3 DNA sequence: TGTGCCAGTAGTATCTCCGGGACTAGCGGGAAGGGCGGGGAGCTGTTTTTT.